The following is a T cell receptor (beta chain) sequence with its context. This clonotype occurred many times. There is no known antigen for this receptor. There are no base qualities to consult, and no much larger clone falls within one base. The data stem from a study of neurological immune-mediated disorders (dated by TCRdb to the late 2010s). With regard to the full study: Among the approximately 35 multiple sclerosis patients, relapsing-remitting MS was present in some 30 and secondary progressive MS was present in 3. Peripheral blood TCR-beta repertoires from HTLV-I-associated myelopathy (HAM/TSP) patients, multiple sclerosis patients and healthy controls were compared by UMI-based sequencing. The 90 to 120 TCR-beta libraries covered PBMC samples along with longitudinal samples, technical triplicates, and paired sorted CD4+ and CD8+ T-cell subsets. The cohort was made up of 60 to 75 subjects, consisting of some 14 HAM/TSP patients, about 35 multiple sclerosis patients and 20 or so healthy controls. The full study reports these points: No identical CDR3 amino acid sequences were found to be shared among expanded clones across subjects, suggesting that TCR-beta repertoires were private in all groups. TCR clonal expansion was highest in HAM/TSP patients and lowest in MS patients, with MS patients falling below even healthy controls. Phylogenetic analysis grouped repertoires from 18 of 34 MS patients into a cluster of related CDR3 sequences, suggesting a possible repertoire-level signature. The MS cluster was not associated with any clinical or MRI features, and the authors stated that larger cohorts are needed.

cDNA synthesis used template-switch 5'RACE with a primer carrying a 10-nucleotide random unique molecular identifier tagging each TCR transcript. Every sequencing run yielded over 170 million TCR-beta sequences covering 15-18 subjects. The RNeasy kit was used for extraction of total RNA. The KAPA Real-time Library Amplification kit was used to amplify TCR-beta VDJ regions with primers targeting the TCR constant region and the 5'RACE anchor. Sample indexes and Illumina adaptors were added in a first PCR, after which library yield was increased in a second PCR. After Ampure bead purification, the roughly 650 bp TCR product was size-selected on a 2% E-gel SizeSelection system. Before pooling, libraries had their quality checked on a Bioanalyzer, their concentration measured with Qubit, and their quantity determined with the Kapa Library Quantification kit. An Illumina HiSeq 2500 sequenced the libraries paired-end 2 x 150 bp. To increase sequence diversity, roughly 24-31% phiX was spiked into each library pool. Per the source publication's procedure: Quality-filtered reads were processed with the UMI-based MiGEC pipeline, and over 75% of raw TCR sequences were removed by the MiGEC pipeline during error correction. VDJ genes were aligned to IMGT germline references, and each clonotype was defined by a unique CDR3 amino acid sequence together with V-J genes. Clonal expansion, Shannon diversity, and CDR3 relatedness (CalcPairwiseDistances, ClusterSamples) were evaluated with VDJtools, and phylogenetic trees were built with CLCbio workbench. Expanded clones were defined as having at least 8 unique UMIs, based on coefficient-of-variation modelling across technical triplicates. The public reads were quality trimmed at Q25 with fastp and then assembled into clones with MiXCR by TCRdb, keeping productive beta chains. Merged by CDR3 protein, the rows form single entries marked with the most common genes and DNA. The V and J calls, along with clone size, are taken from TCRdb and not from the paper's own processing. The sample table contains fewer than 90,000 distinct CDR3 sequences; only one count was recorded for 5.2% of them. Around 7.2% of the sample goes to the ten largest clones.

Libraries from unsorted PBMCs were made from 2 million PBMCs kept in RNAlater at -80 degrees C until RNA extraction. The multiple sclerosis patients were enrolled in a US clinical protocol that used magnetic resonance imaging to evaluate disease progression. Peripheral blood was subjected to Ficoll-Hypaque density gradient centrifugation to isolate PBMCs, which were then cryopreserved in liquid nitrogen. V is pruned by 2 bases and J by 5 bases, leaving 6 bases of the junction without a gene match. Via the germline V gene (reference sequence), CDR1 is MNHEY and CDR2 SMNVEV. The CDR3 goes from the cysteine to the phenylalanine over 15 residues. Of the read, only the CDR3 DNA is kept; its 45 bases are in frame from base 1.

The chain joins TRBV27 to TRBJ1-2; TRBD1 lines up with 9 middle nucleotides. This clonotype originated in a man aged 18 to 30 with multiple sclerosis. The sample taken for sequencing was PBMCs. The sequence in DNA is TGTGCCAGCAGTTTAAAAGGGGACAGGGTGTATGGCTACACCTTC. It is translated as CASSLKGDRVYGYTF.